This T cell receptor beta chain was captured by sequencing in a study of cytomegalovirus exposure and HLA in healthy donors. The study ran its PCR with 60 Vbeta and 13 Jbeta primers. The table came from immunoSEQ multiplex PCR; TCRdb's copy has only in-frame clones and leaves some out. The repertoire holds about 110,000 clones, with roughly 73% as singletons. This clone showed up just a few times. CDR3 length: 16 residues. The J segment lost 7 bases and the V segment lost 4 bases, leaving 12 bases of the junction unmatched. From germline, CDR1 is MNHEY and CDR2 SVGAGI. Sequenced material: PBMCs. V is TRBV6-5 and J is TRBJ2-2; 7 bases align to TRBD2. This clonotype was sampled from a man younger than 45 in good health and CMV-seronegative. Written as DNA, the CDR3 is TGTGCCAGCAGTTGCCGGCGTACGGGGGGAGACGGGGAGCTGTTTTTT. This codes for CASSCRRTGGDGELFF.